Listed below are T cell receptor beta chains from one sample, sequenced in a study of vaccination and CD4 T cells after COVID-19. No antigen has been identified for these receptors. MiXCR was run by TCRdb on the PCR reads, yielding one entry per CDR3 protein. The sample lists about 4,000 distinct CDR3 sequences; 20% to 25% were seen once. Material: CD4+ T cells from blood, cultured in vitro. All receptors derive from a human donor in good health. Each CDR3 is given with its conserved first and last residue. D genes are given only for firm matches. Expanded clones get a size class; other rows say once, few or many, or leave the size out.

d_call clone_size j_call v_call cdr3_aa cdr3_nt
. few TRBJ2-2 TRBV7-9 CASSVDYNSNTGELFF TGTGCCAGCAGCGTAGACTACAATTCGAACACCGGGGAGCTGTTTTTT
. . TRBJ2-7 TRBV20-1 CSARTRGTTYEQYF TGCAGTGCTAGAACAAGGGGGACAACCTACGAGCAGTACTTC
TRBD1 medium-sized TRBJ1-2 TRBV7-2 CASSPGGTVGGYTF TGTGCCAGCAGCCCCGGGGGGACAGTTGGTGGCTACACCTTC
TRBD2 few TRBJ2-5 TRBV6-1 CASSPIRAGAQETQYF TGTGCCAGCAGTCCTATACGAGCGGGAGCTCAAGAGACCCAGTACTTC
TRBD1 . TRBJ2-1 TRBV2 CASSARTGTNEQFF TGTGCCAGCAGTGCCCGGACAGGGACTAATGAGCAGTTCTTC
. few TRBJ2-1 TRBV7-3 CASSSGLINEQFF TGTGCCAGCAGCTCGGGACTGATCAATGAGCAGTTCTTC
. few TRBJ2-3 TRBV19 CASSIGPVDTQYF TGTGCCAGTAGTATAGGCCCGGTTGATACGCAGTATTTT
. . TRBJ2-7 TRBV28 CASSRSRARRSAYEQYF TGTGCCAGCAGCCGTAGTCGGGCCAGGCGATCGGCTTACGAGCAGTACTTC
TRBD2 . TRBJ2-7 TRBV2 CASRRTSDSYEQYF TGTGCCAGCAGACGGACTAGCGACTCCTACGAGCAGTACTTC
TRBD1 . TRBJ2-3 TRBV24-1 CATSAGQGDWTGDTQYF TGTGCCACCAGTGCCGGACAGGGGGACTGGACGGGAGATACGCAGTATTTT
. . TRBJ1-2 TRBV11-2 CASSLGYWANYGYTF TGTGCCAGCAGCTTGGGATATTGGGCTAACTATGGCTACACCTTC
. few TRBJ2-3 TRBV24-1 CATSDLTRGTDTQYF TGTGCCACCAGTGACCTGACTAGGGGCACAGATACGCAGTATTTT
. . TRBJ2-7 TRBV20-1 CSASADNSYEQYF TGCAGTGCTAGTGCGGATAACTCCTACGAGCAGTACTTC
. few TRBJ2-2 TRBV20-1 CSAPRLNTGELFF TGCAGTGCTCCCAGGCTGAACACCGGGGAGCTGTTTTTT